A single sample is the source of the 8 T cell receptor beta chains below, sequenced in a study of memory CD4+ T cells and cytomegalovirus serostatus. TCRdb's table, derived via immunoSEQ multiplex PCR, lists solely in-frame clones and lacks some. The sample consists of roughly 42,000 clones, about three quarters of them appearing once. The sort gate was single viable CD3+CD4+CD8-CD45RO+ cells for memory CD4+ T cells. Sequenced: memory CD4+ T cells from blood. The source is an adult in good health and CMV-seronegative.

The CDR3 reads CSVSGSQGGYTF. CDR3 nucleotides: TGCAGCGTTTCCGGCAGCCAGGGAGGCTACACCTTC. The rearrangement joins TRBV29-1 to TRBJ1-2; a possible D gene is TRBD1 (5 bases). Trimming removed 5 bases from V and 8 bases from J, with 15 bases in between. The CDR3 length is 12 residues. Germline CDR1 reads SQVTM; CDR2 reads ANQGSEA. Full variable domain (outside the CDR3, taken from reference TRBV29-1 and TRBJ1-2): SAVISQKPSRDICQRGTSLTIQCQVDSQVTMMFWYRQQPGQSLTLIATANQGSEATYESGFVIDKFPISRPNLTFSTLTVSNMSPEDSSIYLCSVSGSQGGYTFGSGTRLTVV.

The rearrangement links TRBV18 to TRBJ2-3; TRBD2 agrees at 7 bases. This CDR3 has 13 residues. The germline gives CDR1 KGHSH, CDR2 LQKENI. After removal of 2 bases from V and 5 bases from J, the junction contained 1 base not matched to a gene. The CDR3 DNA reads TGTGCCAGCTCACCAGGACTAGTAGATACGCAGTATTTT. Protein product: CASSPGLVDTQYF.

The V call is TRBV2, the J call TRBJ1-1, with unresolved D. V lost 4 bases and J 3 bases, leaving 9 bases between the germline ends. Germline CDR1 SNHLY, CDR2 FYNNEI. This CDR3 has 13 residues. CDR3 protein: CASSAPIDTEAFF. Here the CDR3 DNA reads TGTGCCAGCAGTGCTCCTATCGACACTGAAGCTTTCTTT.

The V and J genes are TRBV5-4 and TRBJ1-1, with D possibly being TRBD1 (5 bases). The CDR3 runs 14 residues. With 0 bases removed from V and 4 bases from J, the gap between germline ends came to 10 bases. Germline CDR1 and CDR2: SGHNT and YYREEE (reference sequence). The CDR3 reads CASSLGGGGTEAFF. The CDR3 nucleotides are TGTGCCAGCAGCTTGGGCGGGGGAGGCACTGAAGCTTTCTTT.

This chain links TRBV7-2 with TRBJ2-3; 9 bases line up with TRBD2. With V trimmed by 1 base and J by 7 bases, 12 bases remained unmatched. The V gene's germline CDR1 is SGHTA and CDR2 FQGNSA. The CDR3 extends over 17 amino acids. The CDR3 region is CASSLVRVAGERYTQYF. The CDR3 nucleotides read TGTGCCAGCAGCTTAGTAAGGGTAGCGGGGGAACGGTATACGCAGTATTTT.

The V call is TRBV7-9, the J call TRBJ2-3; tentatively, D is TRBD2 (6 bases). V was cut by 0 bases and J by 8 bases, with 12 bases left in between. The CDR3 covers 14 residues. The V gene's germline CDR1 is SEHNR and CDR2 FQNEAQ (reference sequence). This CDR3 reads CASSLAGTGGTQYF. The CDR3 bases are TGTGCCAGCAGCTTAGCGGGGACTGGGGGTACGCAGTATTTT.

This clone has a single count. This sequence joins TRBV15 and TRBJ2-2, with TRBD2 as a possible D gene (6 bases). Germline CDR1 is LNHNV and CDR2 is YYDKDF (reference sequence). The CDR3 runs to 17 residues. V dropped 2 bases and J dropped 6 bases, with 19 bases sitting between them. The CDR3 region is CATSRPFREIGPGELFF. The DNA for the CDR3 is TGTGCCACCAGCAGACCGTTCCGGGAGATCGGACCCGGGGAGCTGTTTTTT.

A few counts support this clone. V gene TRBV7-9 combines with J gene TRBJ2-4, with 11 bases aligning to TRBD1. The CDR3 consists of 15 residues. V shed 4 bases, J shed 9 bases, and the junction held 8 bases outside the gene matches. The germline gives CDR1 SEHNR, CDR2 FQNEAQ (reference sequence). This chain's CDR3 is CASSSRGQGGTIQYF. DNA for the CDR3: TGTGCCAGCAGCTCAAGGGGACAGGGGGGTACCATTCAGTACTTC.